This entry lists 13 T cell receptor beta chains sequenced from one sample in a study of control samples from healthy donors and cancer patients. Assay: immunoSEQ multiplex PCR; the TCRdb copy retains only in-frame clones and omits some. The sample includes about 170,000 clones, around nine tenths seen only once; the top ten take about 11%. The sample comprised blood. The source is a man between 25 and 39 years old in good health.

The chain links TRBV10-3 to TRBJ1-4; weak D call: TRBD1 (5 bases). This CDR3 region has 16 residues. Germline CDR1 and CDR2: ENHRY and SYGVKD. The germline V and J ends were trimmed by 0 bases and 8 bases, with 16 bases remaining between them. The CDR3 loop reads CAISESIGGWDEKLFF. The CDR3 region has the DNA TGTGCCATCAGTGAGTCGATCGGGGGTTGGGACGAAAAACTGTTTTTT.

V is TRBV6-6 and J is TRBJ1-3, with TRBD1 identical over 8 bases. V shed 2 bases and J 4 bases; nucleotides not matched to a gene: 1. Germline V gene data show CDR1 as MNHNY and CDR2 as SVGAGI (reference sequence). The CDR3 has 14 amino acids. CDR3 DNA sequence: TGTGCCAGCAGTTACGGGACAGGAGGAAACACCATATATTTT. Encoded protein: CASSYGTGGNTIYF.

CDR3 coding DNA: TGTGCCAGCAGTTACCCCGACAGCGTCGAGCAGTTCTTC. It encodes CASSYPDSVEQFF. The chain combines TRBV6-6 with TRBJ2-1, with D possibly TRBD1 on 5 matching bases. The CDR3 totals 13 residues. Germline CDR1 MNHNY, CDR2 SVGAGI (reference sequence). V dropped 2 bases and J dropped 10 bases, with 12 bases sitting between them.

The rearrangement uses TRBV7-2 and TRBJ2-7; D is possibly TRBD2 (7 bases). CDR3 length equals 15 residues. Trimming took off 5 bases at V and 6 bases at J, with 20 bases between the two ends. Germline assignment: CDR1 SGHTA and CDR2 FQGNSA. The CDR3 loop is CASSPLRGRGGEQYF. As DNA, the CDR3 is TGTGCCAGCAGCCCCCTGCGGGGGAGGGGGGGCGAGCAGTACTTC.

This chain connects TRBV9 to TRBJ1-6, with D perhaps matching TRBD1 (6 bases). V was trimmed by 7 bases and J by 8 bases, leaving 19 bases between them. Germline CDR1 is SGDLS and CDR2 is YYNGEE. This CDR3 comprises 15 residues. The CDR3 DNA is TGTGCCAGCGGCCAACACAGGGAAATGGATTCACCCCTCCACTTT. Translating gives CASGQHREMDSPLHF. Using reference TRBV9 and TRBJ1-6 for the parts outside the CDR3, the full variable domain is DSGVTQTPKHLITATGQRVTLRCSPRSGDLSVYWYQQSLDQGLQFLIQYYNGEERAKGNILERFSAQQFPDLHSELNLSSLELGDSALYFCASGQHREMDSPLHFGNGTRLTVT.

The gene calls are TRBV29-1 and TRBJ2-1, with D unclear. Per germline, CDR1 SQVTM and CDR2 ANQGSEA. Trimming took off 3 bases at V and 11 bases at J, with 8 bases between the two ends. This CDR3 is built from 10 residues. CDR3 loop: CSVEAGQQFF. The CDR3, as DNA: TGCAGCGTTGAGGCCGGGCAGCAGTTCTTC.

This chain uses TRBV7-2 with TRBJ1-5, with TRBD1 identical over 8 bases. J lost 7 bases, V lost 5 bases, and 4 bases had no gene match. Per the germline V gene, CDR1 is SGHTA and CDR2 is FQGNSA. The CDR3 sequence is 13 residues long. CDR3 sequence reads: CASSPDRAQPQHF. The CDR3 coding sequence is TGTGCCAGCAGCCCGGACAGGGCCCAGCCCCAGCATTTT.

The chain joins TRBV18 to TRBJ1-3, with a tentative D call TRBD1 (5 bases). From germline, CDR1 is KGHSH and CDR2 LQKENI. The CDR3 extends over 17 amino acids. V lost 3 bases to trimming and J lost 0 bases, with 15 bases between them. CDR3: CASSPERGSSSGNTIYF. For the CDR3, the DNA is TGTGCCAGCTCACCCGAGAGGGGCTCGAGCTCTGGAAACACCATATATTTT. Filled out from reference TRBV18 and TRBJ1-3, the complete variable domain reads NAGVMQNPRHLVRRRGQEARLRCSPMKGHSHVYWYRQLPEEGLKFMVYLQKENIIDESGMPKERFSAEFPKEGPSILRIQQVVRGDSAAYFCASSPERGSSSGNTIYFGEGSWLTVV.

The V call is TRBV7-3, the J call TRBJ2-7; weak D call: TRBD2 (5 bases). V dropped 5 bases and J dropped 1 base, with 9 bases sitting between them. CDR3 length equals 13 residues. Germline values: CDR1 SGHTA, CDR2 FQGTGA. This CDR3 reads CASSPTSSYEQYF. The CDR3 coding sequence is TGTGCCAGCAGCCCTACTAGTTCCTACGAGCAGTACTTC.

This clone came up a few times. The chain couples TRBV12-5 to TRBJ1-2; perhaps TRBD1 as D (6 bases). Germline CDR1 is LGHNT and CDR2 is FRNRAP. This CDR3 region has 16 residues. Trimming left V 1 base short and J 5 bases short, with 17 bases between. CDR3 sequence reads: CASGLDPDSSFYGYTF. For the CDR3, the DNA is TGTGCTAGTGGTTTGGACCCGGACAGCAGTTTTTATGGCTACACCTTC.

This clone was seen once. The V and J genes are TRBV27 and TRBJ2-3, with D possibly being TRBD1 (6 bases). Trimming stripped 6 bases from V and 2 bases from J, with 12 bases between. The CDR3 loop spans 14 amino acids. CDR1 and CDR2 (germline): MNHEY, SMNVEV (reference sequence). The CDR3 bases are TGTGCCAGCAGCCTGGACAGATACACAGATACGCAGTATTTT. As protein: CASSLDRYTDTQYF.

The chain joins TRBV20-1 to TRBJ2-7; no firm D call. This CDR3 is built from 11 residues. V gave up 3 bases and J gave up 2 bases, with 5 bases separating them. Germline assignment: CDR1 DFQATT and CDR2 SNEGSKA (reference sequence). The DNA for the CDR3 is TGCAGTGCTAGCACCGCCTACGAGCAGTACTTC. Its protein is CSASTAYEQYF.

V gene TRBV19 combines with J gene TRBJ2-2; D ambiguous. Trimming took 3 bases from V and 8 from J, leaving 7 bases between them. CDR1 and CDR2 from the germline V gene are LNHDA and SQIVND (reference sequence). The CDR3 runs 12 residues. DNA for the CDR3: TGTGCCAGTAGTATGGTCCTTGGGGAGCTGTTTTTT. This codes for CASSMVLGELFF.